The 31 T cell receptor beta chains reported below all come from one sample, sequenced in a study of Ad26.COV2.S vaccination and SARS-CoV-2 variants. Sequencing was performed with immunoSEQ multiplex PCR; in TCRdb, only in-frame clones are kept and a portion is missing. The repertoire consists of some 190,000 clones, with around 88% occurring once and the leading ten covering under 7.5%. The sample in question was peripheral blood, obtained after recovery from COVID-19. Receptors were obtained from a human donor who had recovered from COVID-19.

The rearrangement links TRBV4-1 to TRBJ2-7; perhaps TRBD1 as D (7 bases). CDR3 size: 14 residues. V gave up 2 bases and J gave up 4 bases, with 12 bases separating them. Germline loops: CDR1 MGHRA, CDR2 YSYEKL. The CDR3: CASSQWRGQYEQYF. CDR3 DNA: TGCGCCAGCAGCCAATGGCGGGGACAGTACGAGCAGTACTTC.

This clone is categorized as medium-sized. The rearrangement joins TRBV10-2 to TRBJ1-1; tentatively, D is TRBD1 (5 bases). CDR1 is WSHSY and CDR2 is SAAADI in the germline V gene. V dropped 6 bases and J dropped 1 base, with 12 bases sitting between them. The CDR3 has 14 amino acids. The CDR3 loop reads CASRIGHSNTEAFF. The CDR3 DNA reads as TGCGCCAGCAGAATAGGACATTCGAACACTGAAGCTTTCTTT.

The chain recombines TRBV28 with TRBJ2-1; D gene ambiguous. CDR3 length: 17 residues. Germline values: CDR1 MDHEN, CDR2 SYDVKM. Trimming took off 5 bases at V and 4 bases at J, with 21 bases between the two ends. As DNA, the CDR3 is TGTGCCAGCAGTCCACCGGGTACCCGAGGCCTGTACAATGAGCAGTTCTTC. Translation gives CASSPPGTRGLYNEQFF.

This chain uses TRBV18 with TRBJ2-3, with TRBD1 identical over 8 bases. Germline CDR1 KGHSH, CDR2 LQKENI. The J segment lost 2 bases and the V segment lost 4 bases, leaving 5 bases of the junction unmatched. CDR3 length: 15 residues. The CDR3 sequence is CASSRQGPNTDTQYF. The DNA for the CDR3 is TGTGCCAGCTCACGACAGGGGCCGAACACAGATACGCAGTATTTT. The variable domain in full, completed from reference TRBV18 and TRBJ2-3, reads NAGVMQNPRHLVRRRGQEARLRCSPMKGHSHVYWYRQLPEEGLKFMVYLQKENIIDESGMPKERFSAEFPKEGPSILRIQQVVRGDSAAYFCASSRQGPNTDTQYFGPGTRLTVL.

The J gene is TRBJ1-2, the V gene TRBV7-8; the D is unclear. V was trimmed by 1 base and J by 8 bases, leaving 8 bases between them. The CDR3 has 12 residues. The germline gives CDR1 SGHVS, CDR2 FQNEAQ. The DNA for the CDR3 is TGTGCCAGCAGCTTAGGGCCGAGGGGCTACACCTTC. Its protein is CASSLGPRGYTF.

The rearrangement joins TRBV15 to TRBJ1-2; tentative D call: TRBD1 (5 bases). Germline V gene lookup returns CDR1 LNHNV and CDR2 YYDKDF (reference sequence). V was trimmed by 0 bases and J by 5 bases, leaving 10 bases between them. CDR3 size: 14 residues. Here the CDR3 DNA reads TGTGCCACCAGCAGAGATTCAGGGCCATATGGCTACACCTTC. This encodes CATSRDSGPYGYTF.

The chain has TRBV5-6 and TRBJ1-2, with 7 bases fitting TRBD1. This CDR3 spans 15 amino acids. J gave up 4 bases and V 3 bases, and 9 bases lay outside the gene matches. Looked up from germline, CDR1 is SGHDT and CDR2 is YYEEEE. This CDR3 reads CASSWRGQAVYGYTF. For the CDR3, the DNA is TGTGCCAGCAGCTGGAGAGGACAGGCGGTCTATGGCTACACCTTC. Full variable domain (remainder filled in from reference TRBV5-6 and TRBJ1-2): DAGVTQSPTHLIKTRGQQVTLRCSPKSGHDTVSWYQQALGQGPQFIFQYYEEEERQRGNFPDRFSGHQFPNYSSELNVNALLLGDSALYLCASSWRGQAVYGYTFGSGTRLTVV.

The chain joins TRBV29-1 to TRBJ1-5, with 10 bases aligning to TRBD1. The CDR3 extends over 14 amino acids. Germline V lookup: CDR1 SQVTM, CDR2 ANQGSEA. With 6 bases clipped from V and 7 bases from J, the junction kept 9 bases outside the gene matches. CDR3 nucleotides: TGCAGCGTCGCCACCGGGACAGGGGACCAGCCCCAGCATTTT. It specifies CSVATGTGDQPQHF.

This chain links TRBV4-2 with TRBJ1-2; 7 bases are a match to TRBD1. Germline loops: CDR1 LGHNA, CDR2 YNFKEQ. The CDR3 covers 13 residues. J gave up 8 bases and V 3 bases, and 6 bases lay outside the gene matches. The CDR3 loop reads CASSHEGARGYTF. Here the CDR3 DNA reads TGTGCCAGCAGCCACGAGGGGGCGCGGGGCTACACCTTC.

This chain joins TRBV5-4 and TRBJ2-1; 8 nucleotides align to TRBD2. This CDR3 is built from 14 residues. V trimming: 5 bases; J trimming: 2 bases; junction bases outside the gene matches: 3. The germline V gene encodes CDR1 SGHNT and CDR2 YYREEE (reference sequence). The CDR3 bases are TGTGCCAGCAGGAGTAGCGGGGCCTACAATGAGCAGTTCTTC. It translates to CASRSSGAYNEQFF.

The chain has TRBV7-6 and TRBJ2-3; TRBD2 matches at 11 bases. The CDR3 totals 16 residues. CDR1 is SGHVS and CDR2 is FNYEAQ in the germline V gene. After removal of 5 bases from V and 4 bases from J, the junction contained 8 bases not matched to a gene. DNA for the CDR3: TGTGCCAGCAGCGTCACTAGCGGGGGATTTGCAGATACGCAGTATTTT. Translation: CASSVTSGGFADTQYF.

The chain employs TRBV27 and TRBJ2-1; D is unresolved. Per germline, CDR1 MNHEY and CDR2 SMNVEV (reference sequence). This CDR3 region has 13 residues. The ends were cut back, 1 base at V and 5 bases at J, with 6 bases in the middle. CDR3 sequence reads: CASSLWQDNEQFF. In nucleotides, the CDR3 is TGTGCCAGCAGTTTATGGCAGGACAATGAGCAGTTCTTC.

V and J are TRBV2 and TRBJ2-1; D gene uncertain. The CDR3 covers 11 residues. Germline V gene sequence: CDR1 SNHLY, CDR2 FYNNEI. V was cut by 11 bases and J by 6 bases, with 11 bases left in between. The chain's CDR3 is CAGLVFNEQFF. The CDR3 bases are TGTGCCGGGTTAGTGTTCAATGAGCAGTTCTTC.

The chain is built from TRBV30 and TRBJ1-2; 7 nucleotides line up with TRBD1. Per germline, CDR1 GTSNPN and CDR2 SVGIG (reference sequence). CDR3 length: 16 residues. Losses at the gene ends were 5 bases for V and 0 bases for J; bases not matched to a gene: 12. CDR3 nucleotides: TGTGCCTGGCACCGAGACAGGGCAATATCTAACTATGGCTACACCTTC. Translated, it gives CAWHRDRAISNYGYTF.

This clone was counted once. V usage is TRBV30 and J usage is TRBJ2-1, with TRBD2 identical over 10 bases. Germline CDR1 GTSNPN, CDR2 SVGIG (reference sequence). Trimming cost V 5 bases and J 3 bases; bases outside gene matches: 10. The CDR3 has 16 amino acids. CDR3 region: CAWAPGSGGDYNEQFF. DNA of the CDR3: TGTGCCTGGGCCCCGGGGAGCGGGGGGGACTACAATGAGCAGTTCTTC.

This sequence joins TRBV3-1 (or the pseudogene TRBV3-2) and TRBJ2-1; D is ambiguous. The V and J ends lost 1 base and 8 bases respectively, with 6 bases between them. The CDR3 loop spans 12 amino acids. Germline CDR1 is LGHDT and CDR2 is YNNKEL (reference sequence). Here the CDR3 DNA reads TGTGCCAGCAGCCAAGTTAGGTATGAGCAGTTCTTC. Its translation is CASSQVRYEQFF.

The CDR3 sequence: CASSLVVGLYQETQYF. The CDR3 DNA sequence: TGTGCCAGCAGCTTAGTCGTGGGCCTCTACCAAGAGACCCAGTACTTC. This chain uses TRBV7-2 with TRBJ2-5; D not certain. CDR3 size: 16 residues. Trimming cost V 1 base and J 0 bases, with 12 bases left between them. Per the germline V gene, CDR1 is SGHTA and CDR2 is FQGNSA.

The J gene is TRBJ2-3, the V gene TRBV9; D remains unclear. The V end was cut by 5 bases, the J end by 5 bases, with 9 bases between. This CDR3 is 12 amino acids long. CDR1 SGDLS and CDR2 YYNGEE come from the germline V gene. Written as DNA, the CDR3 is TGTGCCAGCAGAGGGCCCGAAGATACGCAGTATTTT. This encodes CASRGPEDTQYF.

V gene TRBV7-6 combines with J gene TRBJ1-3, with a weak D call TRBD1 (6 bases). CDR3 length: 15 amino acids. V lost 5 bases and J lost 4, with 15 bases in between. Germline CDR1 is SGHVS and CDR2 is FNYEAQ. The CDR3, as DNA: TGTGCCAGCAGCCACCCAACAGGGACCGGAAACACCATATATTTT. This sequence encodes CASSHPTGTGNTIYF.

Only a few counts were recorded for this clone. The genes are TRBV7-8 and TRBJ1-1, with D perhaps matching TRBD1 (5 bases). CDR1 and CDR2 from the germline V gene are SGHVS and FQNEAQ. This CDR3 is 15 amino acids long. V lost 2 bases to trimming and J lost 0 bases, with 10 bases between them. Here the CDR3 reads CASSLKRQLNTEAFF. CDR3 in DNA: TGTGCCAGCAGCTTAAAGAGACAGCTGAACACTGAAGCTTTCTTT.

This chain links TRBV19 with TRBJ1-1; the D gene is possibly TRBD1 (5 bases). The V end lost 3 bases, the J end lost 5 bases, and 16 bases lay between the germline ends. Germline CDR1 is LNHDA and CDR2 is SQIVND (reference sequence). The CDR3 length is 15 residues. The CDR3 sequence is CASSIPNGGGTEAFF. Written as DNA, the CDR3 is TGTGCCAGTAGTATCCCCAACGGGGGAGGGACTGAAGCTTTCTTT. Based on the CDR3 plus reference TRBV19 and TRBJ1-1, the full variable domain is DGGITQSPKYLFRKEGQNVTLSCEQNLNHDAMYWYRQDPGQGLRLIYYSQIVNDFQKGDIAEGYSVSREKKESFPLTVTSAQKNPTAFYLCASSIPNGGGTEAFFGQGTRLTVV.

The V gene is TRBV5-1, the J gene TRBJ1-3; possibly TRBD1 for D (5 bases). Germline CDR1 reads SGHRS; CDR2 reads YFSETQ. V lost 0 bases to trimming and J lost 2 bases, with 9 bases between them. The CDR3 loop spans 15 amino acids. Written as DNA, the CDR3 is TGCGCCAGCAGCTTGGAGGGGAGGGCTGGAAACACCATATATTTT. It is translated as CASSLEGRAGNTIYF.

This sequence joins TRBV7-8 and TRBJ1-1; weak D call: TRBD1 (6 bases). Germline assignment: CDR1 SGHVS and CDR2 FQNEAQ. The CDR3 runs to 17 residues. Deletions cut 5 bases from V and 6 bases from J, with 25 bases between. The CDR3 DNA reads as TGTGCCAGCAGCCCAACCACCCGACAGGATTTCCGAGCTGAAGCTTTCTTT. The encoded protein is CASSPTTRQDFRAEAFF.

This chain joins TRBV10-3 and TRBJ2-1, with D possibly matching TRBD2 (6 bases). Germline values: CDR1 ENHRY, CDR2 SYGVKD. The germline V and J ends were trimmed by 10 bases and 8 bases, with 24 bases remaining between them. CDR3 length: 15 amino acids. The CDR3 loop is CATDPGLGVVYEQFF. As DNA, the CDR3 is TGTGCCACCGACCCGGGACTCGGGGTGGTTTATGAGCAGTTCTTC.

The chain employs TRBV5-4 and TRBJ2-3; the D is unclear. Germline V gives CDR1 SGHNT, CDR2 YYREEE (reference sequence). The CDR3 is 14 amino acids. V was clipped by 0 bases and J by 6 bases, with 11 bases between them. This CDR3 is CASSLDSFRDTQYF. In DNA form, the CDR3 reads TGTGCCAGCAGCTTGGATTCGTTCAGGGATACGCAGTATTTT.

The CDR3, as DNA: TGTGCCAGCTCGAGACAGGGCGGGACTGAAGCTTTCTTT. Amino acid sequence: CASSRQGGTEAFF. The chain carries TRBV28 and TRBJ1-1; TRBD1 agrees at 7 bases. Germline V gene sequence: CDR1 MDHEN, CDR2 SYDVKM. Trimming cost V 8 bases and J 5 bases; bases outside gene matches: 8. This CDR3 is built from 13 residues.

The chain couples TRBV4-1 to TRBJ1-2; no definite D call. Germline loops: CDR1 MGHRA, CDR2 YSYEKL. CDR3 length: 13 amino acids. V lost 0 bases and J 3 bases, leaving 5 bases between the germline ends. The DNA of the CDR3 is TGCGCCAGCAGCCAAGAGGCTTACTATGGCTACACCTTC. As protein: CASSQEAYYGYTF.

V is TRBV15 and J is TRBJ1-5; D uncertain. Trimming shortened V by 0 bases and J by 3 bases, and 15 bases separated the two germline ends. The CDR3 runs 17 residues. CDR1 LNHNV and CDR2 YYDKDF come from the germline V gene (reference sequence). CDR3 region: CATSRDYLPQSNQPQHF. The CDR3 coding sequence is TGTGCCACCAGCAGAGATTATCTTCCACAGTCCAATCAGCCCCAGCATTTT.

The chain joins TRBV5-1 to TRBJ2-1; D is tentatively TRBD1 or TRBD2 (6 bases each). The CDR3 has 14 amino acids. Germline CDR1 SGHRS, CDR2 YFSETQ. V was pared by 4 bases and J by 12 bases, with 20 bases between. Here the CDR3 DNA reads TGCGCCAGCAGCGGACAAACAGGGACCGGGGGGCAGTTCTTC. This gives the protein CASSGQTGTGGQFF. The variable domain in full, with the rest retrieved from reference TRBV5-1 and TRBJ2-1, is KAGVTQTPRYLIKTRGQQVTLSCSPISGHRSVSWYQQTPGQGLQFLFEYFSETQRNKGNFPGRFSGRQFSNSRSEMNVSTLELGDSALYLCASSGQTGTGGQFFGPGTRLTVL.

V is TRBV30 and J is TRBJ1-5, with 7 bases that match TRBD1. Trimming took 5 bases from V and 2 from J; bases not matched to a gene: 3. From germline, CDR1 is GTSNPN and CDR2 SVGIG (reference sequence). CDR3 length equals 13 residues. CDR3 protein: CAWGQERNQPQHF. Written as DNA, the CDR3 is TGTGCCTGGGGACAGGAGCGCAATCAGCCCCAGCATTTT.

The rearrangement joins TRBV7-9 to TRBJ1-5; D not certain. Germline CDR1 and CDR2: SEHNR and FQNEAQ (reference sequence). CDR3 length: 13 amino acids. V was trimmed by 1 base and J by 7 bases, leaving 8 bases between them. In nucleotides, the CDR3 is TGTGCCAGCAGCTTAGTAGGAAACCAGCCCCAGCATTTT. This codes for CASSLVGNQPQHF.